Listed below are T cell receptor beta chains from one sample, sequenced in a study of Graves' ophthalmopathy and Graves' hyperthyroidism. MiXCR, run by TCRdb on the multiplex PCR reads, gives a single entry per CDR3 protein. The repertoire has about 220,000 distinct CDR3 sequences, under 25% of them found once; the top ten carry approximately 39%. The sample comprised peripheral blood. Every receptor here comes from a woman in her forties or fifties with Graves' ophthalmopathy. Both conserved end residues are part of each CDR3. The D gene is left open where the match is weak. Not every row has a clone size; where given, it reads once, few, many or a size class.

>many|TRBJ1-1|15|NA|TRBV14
CASSQEVGGSTEAFF
TGTGCCAGCAGCCAAGAAGTAGGTGGTAGCACTGAAGCTTTCTTT
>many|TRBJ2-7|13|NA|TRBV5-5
CASKEGYAYEQYF
TGTGCCAGCAAAGAGGGGTACGCCTACGAGCAGTACTTC
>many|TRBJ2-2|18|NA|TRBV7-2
CASSLSPWDKSNTGELFF
TGTGCCAGCAGCCTTAGCCCCTGGGACAAGTCGAACACCGGGGAGCTGTTTTTT
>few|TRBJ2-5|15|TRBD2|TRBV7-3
CASSKIAGKQETQYF
TGTGCCAGCAGCAAAATAGCGGGGAAGCAAGAGACCCAGTACTTC
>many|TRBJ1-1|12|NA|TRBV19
CATRSGTAEAFF
TGTGCCACCCGTTCCGGGACCGCTGAAGCTTTCTTT
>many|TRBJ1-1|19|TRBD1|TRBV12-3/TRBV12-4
CASSLDTFGTGGQLTEAFF
TGTGCCAGCAGTTTGGATACCTTTGGGACAGGGGGCCAACTAACTGAAGCTTTCTTT
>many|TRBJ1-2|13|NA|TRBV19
CASSWTANYGYTF
TGTGCCAGTAGTTGGACGGCGAACTATGGCTACACCTTC
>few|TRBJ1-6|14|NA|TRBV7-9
CALDSSSYNSPLHF
TGTGCCTTGGACAGTTCCTCCTATAATTCACCCCTCCACTTT
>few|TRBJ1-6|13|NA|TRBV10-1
CASSSDRGSPLHF
TGCGCCAGCTCTTCAGACCGGGGCTCACCCCTCCACTTT
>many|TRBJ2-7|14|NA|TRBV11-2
CASSIETGSYEQYF
TGTGCCAGCAGCATCGAAACGGGCTCCTACGAGCAGTACTTC
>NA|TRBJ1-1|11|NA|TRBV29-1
CSVDGYTEAFF
TGCAGCGTGGACGGGTACACTGAAGCTTTCTTT
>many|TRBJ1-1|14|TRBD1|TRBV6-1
CASSEATGGTEAFF
TGTGCCAGCAGTGAAGCCACAGGGGGAACTGAAGCTTTCTTT
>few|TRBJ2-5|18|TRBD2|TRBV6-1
CASSEVLLREGYGETQYF
TGTGCCAGCAGTGAAGTCTTGTTGCGGGAGGGATATGGGGAGACCCAGTACTTC
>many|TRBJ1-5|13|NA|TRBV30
CAWSVSSSQPQHF
TGTGCCTGGAGTGTAAGCAGCAGTCAGCCCCAGCATTTT
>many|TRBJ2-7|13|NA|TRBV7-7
CASSLNPQGEQYF
TGTGCTAGCAGCCTAAACCCACAGGGCGAGCAGTACTTC
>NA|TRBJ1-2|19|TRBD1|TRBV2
CASSDWATGGGGANYGYTF
TGTGCCAGCAGTGATTGGGCGACAGGGGGCGGCGGGGCTAACTATGGCTACACCTTC
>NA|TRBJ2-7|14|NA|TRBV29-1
CSVEEGSVSYEQYF
TGCAGCGTTGAAGAGGGCTCAGTCTCCTACGAGCAGTACTTC
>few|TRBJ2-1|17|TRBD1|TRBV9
CASSKRDSPKTYNEQFF
TGTGCCAGCAGCAAACGGGACAGCCCTAAGACCTACAATGAGCAGTTCTTC
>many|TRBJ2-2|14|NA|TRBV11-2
CASSAINSFGELFF
TGTGCCAGCAGCGCGATTAACAGTTTCGGGGAGCTGTTTTTT
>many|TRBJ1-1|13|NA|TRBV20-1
CSARDGGNTEAFF
TGCAGTGCTAGAGATGGAGGGAACACTGAAGCTTTCTTT
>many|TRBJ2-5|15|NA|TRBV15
CATSRDYGQQETQYF
TGTGCCACCAGCAGAGATTACGGCCAGCAAGAGACCCAGTACTTC
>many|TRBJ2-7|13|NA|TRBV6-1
CASSEALHYEQYF
TGTGCCAGCAGTGAAGCGCTACACTACGAGCAGTACTTC
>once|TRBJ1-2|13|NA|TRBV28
CASSKRVGYGYTF
TGTGCCAGCAGTAAGAGGGTAGGCTATGGCTACACCTTC
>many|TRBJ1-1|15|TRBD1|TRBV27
CASSQGDRGFTEAFF
TGTGCCAGCAGCCAAGGGGACAGGGGTTTCACTGAAGCTTTCTTT
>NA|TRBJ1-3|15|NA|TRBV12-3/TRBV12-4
CASRQQGSSGNTIYF
TGTGCCAGCAGACAACAGGGAAGCTCTGGAAACACCATATATTTT
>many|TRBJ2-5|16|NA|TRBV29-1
CSGGGRDTIGTETQYF
TGCAGCGGGGGGGGCCGGGACACAATCGGGACGGAGACCCAGTACTTC
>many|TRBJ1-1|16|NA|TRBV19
CASSIGVIALYTEAFF
TGTGCCAGTAGTATTGGCGTGATTGCCCTCTACACTGAAGCTTTCTTT
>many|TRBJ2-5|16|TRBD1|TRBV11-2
CASSPGTGRSQETQYF
TGTGCCAGCAGCCCCGGGACAGGGAGGTCCCAAGAGACCCAGTACTTC
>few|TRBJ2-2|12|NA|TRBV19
CASTAGVWELFF
TGTGCCAGTACGGCGGGTGTTTGGGAGCTGTTTTTT
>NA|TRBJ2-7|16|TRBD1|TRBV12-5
CASGLPHGTEPYEQYF
TGTGCTAGTGGTTTGCCCCACGGGACAGAACCCTACGAGCAGTACTTC
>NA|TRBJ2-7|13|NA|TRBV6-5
CASSYGSWYEQYF
TGTGCCAGCAGTTATGGGAGCTGGTACGAGCAGTACTTC
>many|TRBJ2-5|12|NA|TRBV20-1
CSAASGGETQYF
TGCAGTGCCGCCTCGGGCGGCGAGACCCAGTACTTC
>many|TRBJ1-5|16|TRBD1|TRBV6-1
CASSERSRGRLKPQHF
TGTGCCAGCAGTGAACGGAGCAGGGGGCGGTTGAAGCCCCAGCATTTT
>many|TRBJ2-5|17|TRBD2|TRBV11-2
CASSARVRAGSRETQYF
TGTGCCAGCAGCGCACGCGTGCGAGCGGGGTCGCGGGAGACCCAGTACTTC
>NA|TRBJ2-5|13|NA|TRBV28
CASSAHYQETQYF
TGTGCCAGCAGCGCACACTACCAAGAGACCCAGTACTTC
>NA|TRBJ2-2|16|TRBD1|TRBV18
CAISASDRVNTGELFF
TGTGCCATCTCGGCATCGGACAGGGTCAACACCGGGGAGCTGTTTTTT
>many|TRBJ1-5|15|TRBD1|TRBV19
CASETRDRVNQPQHF
TGTGCCAGTGAAACGAGGGACAGGGTCAATCAGCCCCAGCATTTT
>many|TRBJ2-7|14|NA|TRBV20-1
CSAKVPSGSYEQYF
TGCAGTGCTAAGGTCCCGAGCGGATCCTACGAGCAGTACTTC
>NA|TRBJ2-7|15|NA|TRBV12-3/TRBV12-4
CASSSRGAGEYEQYF
TGTGCCAGCAGTTCTCGGGGGGCAGGGGAGTACGAGCAGTACTTC
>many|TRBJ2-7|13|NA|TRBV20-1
CSAFRDSAHEQYF
TGCAGTGCTTTCCGGGACTCAGCCCACGAGCAGTACTTC
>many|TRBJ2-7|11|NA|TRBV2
CASSELYEQYF
TGTGCCAGCAGTGAGCTATACGAGCAGTACTTC
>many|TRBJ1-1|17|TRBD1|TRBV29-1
CSVEPHPGQGRNTEAFF
TGCAGCGTTGAACCGCATCCGGGACAGGGACGGAACACTGAAGCTTTCTTT
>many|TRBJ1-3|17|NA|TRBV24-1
CATSDLILPDSGNTIYF
TGTGCCACCAGTGATTTGATTTTGCCGGACTCTGGAAACACCATATATTTT
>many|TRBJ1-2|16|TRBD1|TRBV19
CASSVSFSGTGNGYTF
TGTGCCAGTAGTGTCTCTTTTTCCGGGACAGGGAATGGCTACACCTTC
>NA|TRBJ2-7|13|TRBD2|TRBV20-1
CSAPGTSVYEQYF
TGCAGTGCCCCCGGGACTAGCGTCTACGAGCAGTACTTC
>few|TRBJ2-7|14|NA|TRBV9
CASSVDLNSYEQYF
TGTGCCAGCAGCGTAGATCTGAATTCCTACGAGCAGTACTTC
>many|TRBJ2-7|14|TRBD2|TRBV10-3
CAISGEGGSYEQYF
TGTGCCATCAGCGGGGAGGGTGGCTCCTACGAGCAGTACTTC
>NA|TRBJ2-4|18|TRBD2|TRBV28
CASSWSGAGNLAKNIQYF
TGTGCCAGCAGTTGGAGCGGAGCGGGAAACCTAGCCAAAAACATTCAGTACTTC
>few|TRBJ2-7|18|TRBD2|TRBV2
CASSQIAGTSGSPHEQYF
TGTGCCAGCAGCCAAATTGCGGGGACTAGCGGGAGTCCTCACGAGCAGTACTTC
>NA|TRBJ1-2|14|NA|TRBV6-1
CASRDPLDAYGYTF
TGTGCCAGCAGGGACCCCTTGGATGCGTATGGCTACACCTTC
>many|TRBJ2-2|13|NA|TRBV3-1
CASSQTRTGELFF
TGTGCCAGCAGCCAAACTAGGACCGGGGAGCTGTTTTTT